The clone carrying this TCR beta chain has a single count. This entry comes from a study of blood T cell repertoires in COVID-19. Across the whole study: T cells, B-cell-depleted T cells, or PBMCs provided the cDNA or gDNA that served as material.

Authors' analysis steps: Reference gene primer amplification gave estimated nucleated cell counts. Repertoires were generated with immunoSEQ multiplex PCR, while TCRdb's copy carries only in-frame clones and drops some. V, J and clone size are those of that table, while D and trimming were read from the DNA. In the table there are 200,000 to 250,000 clones, around 90% of which are singletons. The CDR3 spans 14 residues. Germline CDR1 is SGDLS and CDR2 is YYNGEE. V dropped 3 bases and J dropped 0; count of bases not matched to a gene: 0. The Seattle patients joined while their infection was active and were tracked longitudinally afterward.

Sequencing was done on a sample of peripheral blood. The source is a man aged 25-45 years with COVID-19, enrolled during active disease. The chain employs TRBV9 and TRBJ1-5; TRBD1 aligns across 7 bases. In DNA, the CDR3 is TGTGCCAGCAGCGGACAGGGTAGCAATCAGCCCCAGCATTTT. Amino acid sequence: CASSGQGSNQPQHF.